These 26 T cell receptor beta chains came from one sample sequenced in a study of post-analysis software for immune sequencing data. Study-wide results and caveats: Comparison of patients with controls showed about 5 TRBV segments more frequent in patients, TRBV5-6, TRBV5-1 and TRBV20-1 among them.

Libraries were made from TCR beta cDNA, and they carried unique molecular identifiers. TCRdb recomputed calls from the PCR reads with MiXCR, one row per CDR3 protein. The sample contains about 190,000 distinct CDR3 sequences, 29% of which appear only once. Their antigens are not known. The sample was blood. The receptors originated from a girl aged 2 to 17 with multiple sclerosis.

This clonotype was seen a handful of times. This rearrangement joins TRBV28 to TRBJ2-3, with TRBD1 identical over 7 bases. With 5 bases clipped from V and 6 bases from J, the junction kept 11 bases outside the gene matches. The CDR3 runs 15 residues. Germline V gene data show CDR1 as MDHEN and CDR2 as SYDVKM. CDR3: CASSANRGARDTQYF. In nucleotides, the CDR3 is TGTGCCAGCAGTGCCAACAGGGGCGCAAGGGATACGCAGTATTTT. The variable domain in full, completed from reference TRBV28 and TRBJ2-3, reads DVKVTQSSRYLVKRTGEKVFLECVQDMDHENMFWYRQDPGLGLRLIYFSYDVKMKEKGDIPEGYSVSREKKERFSLILESASTNQTSMYLCASSANRGARDTQYFGPGTRLTVL.

This clonotype has just one count. This chain joins TRBV7-2 and TRBJ1-2; possible D gene TRBD1, 6 bases. The V gene lost 5 bases and the J gene lost 8 bases, with 18 bases spanning the gap. CDR1 and CDR2 from the germline V gene are SGHTA and FQGNSA. CDR3 length: 14 residues. The CDR3 protein is CASSDRTAGSGYTF. CDR3 nucleotide sequence: TGTGCCAGCAGCGATCGGACAGCCGGGTCCGGCTACACCTTC.

The DNA for the CDR3 is TGTGCCAGCAGCTGTTACCCGGGGAAATATGGCTACACCTTC. Its translation is CASSCYPGKYGYTF. J is TRBJ1-2 and V is TRBV5-6; D not certain. V lost 3 bases to trimming and J lost 5 bases, with 14 bases between them. The CDR3 consists of 14 residues. In germline, CDR1 is SGHDT, CDR2 YYEEEE. Combining the CDR3 with reference TRBV5-6 and TRBJ1-2 gives the whole variable domain DAGVTQSPTHLIKTRGQQVTLRCSPKSGHDTVSWYQQALGQGPQFIFQYYEEEERQRGNFPDRFSGHQFPNYSSELNVNALLLGDSALYLCASSCYPGKYGYTFGSGTRLTVV.

The rearrangement uses TRBV6-1 and TRBJ2-1; D remains ambiguous. Per germline, CDR1 MNHNS and CDR2 SASEGT. Trimming removed 1 base at V and 5 bases at J, with 9 bases between. The CDR3 covers 14 residues. CDR3 sequence (DNA): TGTGCCAGCAGTGAAGAAGCCCCCAACAATGAGCAGTTCTTC. Translated, it gives CASSEEAPNNEQFF.

This clonotype was seen only once. Being one base from a much bigger clone, this may be a read error. This chain links TRBV7-9 with TRBJ2-3, with a tentative D call TRBD2 (5 bases). The CDR3 extends over 16 amino acids. Per the germline V gene, CDR1 is SEHNR and CDR2 is FQNEAQ (reference sequence). V gave up 2 bases and J gave up 6 bases, with 18 bases separating them. The CDR3, as DNA: TGTGCCAGCAGCTTAATGGCGCCGACTACCGGTGATACGCAGTATTTT. Translated, it gives CASSLMAPTTGDTQYF. Complete variable domain (other parts from reference TRBV7-9 and TRBJ2-3): DTGVSQNPRHKITKRGQNVTFRCDPISEHNRLYWYRQTLGQGPEFLTYFQNEAQLEKSRLLSDRFSAERPKGSFSTLEIQRTEQGDSAMYLCASSLMAPTTGDTQYFGPGTRLTVL.

This clonotype was recorded a few times. The V and J genes are TRBV5-1 and TRBJ2-1; 9 nucleotides line up with TRBD2. The CDR3 has 17 amino acids. Germline V gene lookup returns CDR1 SGHRS and CDR2 YFSETQ. Germline trimming cut 4 bases from V and 5 bases from J; bases unmatched to any gene: 13. CDR3 nucleotide sequence: TGCGCCAGCAGCCCTCCCAATAAAGCGGGGGGACACAATGAGCAGTTCTTC. Translated, it gives CASSPPNKAGGHNEQFF.

This clonotype has ten or more counts. The rearrangement joins TRBV6-1 to TRBJ2-7; D possibly corresponds to TRBD2 (5 bases). The germline V gene encodes CDR1 MNHNS and CDR2 SASEGT. V was pared by 0 bases and J by 3 bases, with 12 bases between. The CDR3 sequence is 15 residues long. The CDR3 sequence is CASSEAGGPYYEQYF. DNA for the CDR3: TGTGCCAGCAGTGAAGCAGGAGGCCCCTACTACGAGCAGTACTTC.

Regarding this clonotype: One base away lies a much larger clone, so this may be a sequencing read error. This chain connects TRBV19 to TRBJ2-7, with D possibly matching TRBD2 (6 bases). Deletions cut 3 bases from V and 5 bases from J, with 20 bases between. The CDR3 is made up of 16 amino acids. From germline, CDR1 is LNHDA and CDR2 SQIVND (reference sequence). The CDR3 loop is CASSMLVAGTRHEQYF. CDR3 sequence (DNA): TGTGCCAGTAGTATGCTGGTTGCAGGGACTCGCCACGAGCAGTACTTC. Full variable domain (rest looked up from reference TRBV19 and TRBJ2-7): DGGITQSPKYLFRKEGQNVTLSCEQNLNHDAMYWYRQDPGQGLRLIYYSQIVNDFQKGDIAEGYSVSREKKESFPLTVTSAQKNPTAFYLCASSMLVAGTRHEQYFGPGTRLTVT.

There are many counts of this clonotype. This chain connects TRBV29-1 to TRBJ1-1, with unresolved D. V lost 3 bases and J lost 7, with 12 bases in between. CDR1 and CDR2 (germline): SQVTM, ANQGSEA. The CDR3 covers 12 residues. This CDR3 is CSVDLAGGEAFF. In DNA, the CDR3 is TGCAGCGTTGATCTCGCAGGAGGTGAAGCTTTCTTT.

A few counts support this clonotype. A read error is possible here, since a much larger clone lies one base away. This chain uses TRBV7-2 with TRBJ2-3; 7 nucleotides match TRBD2. CDR1 is SGHTA, CDR2 FQGNSA, per germline. This CDR3 is 16 amino acids long. V shed 5 bases and J 4 bases; nucleotides not matched to a gene: 12. The CDR3 sequence is CASSPAAGLAADTQYF. The CDR3 nucleotides are TGTGCCAGCAGCCCTGCCGCCGGGCTAGCGGCAGATACGCAGTATTTT.

Of note for this clonotype: A much larger clone sits a single nucleotide away, making a read error possible. The V gene is TRBV7-9, the J gene TRBJ2-5; 7 bases agree with TRBD1. After removal of 5 bases from V and 4 bases from J, the junction contained 13 bases not matched to a gene. Germline assignment: CDR1 SEHNR and CDR2 FQNEAQ (reference sequence). This CDR3 has 16 amino acids. The CDR3 DNA is TGTGCCAGCAGCCCTGAAGACAGGGAGTCGCGAGAGACCCAGTACTTC. This translates into CASSPEDRESRETQYF.

This clonotype came up a few times. The V gene is TRBV13, the J gene TRBJ1-1; a weak D match, TRBD1 (5 bases). Per germline, CDR1 PRHDT and CDR2 FYEKMQ (reference sequence). The CDR3 consists of 13 residues. Trimming took 3 bases from V and 5 from J, leaving 10 bases between them. As DNA, the CDR3 is TGTGCCAGCAGCTTGGGGGGTTGGACTGAAGCTTTCTTT. Its translation: CASSLGGWTEAFF.

A few counts support this clonotype. V and J are TRBV12-3 or TRBV12-4 and TRBJ1-5; 8 bases align to TRBD1. The CDR3 is 16 residues long. V shed 3 bases and J 0 bases; nucleotides not matched to a gene: 4. The CDR3, as DNA: TGTGCCAGCAGTTTCCACAGGGGGGGTAGCAATCAGCCCCAGCATTTT. Amino acids: CASSFHRGGSNQPQHF.

This clonotype was recorded many times. CDR3 bases: TGTGCCAGCAGGAAGAGGGGGCTAGCGGGATGGGGGCAGTACTTC. This codes for CASRKRGLAGWGQYF. The chain carries TRBV6-5 and TRBJ2-5, with 9 bases matching TRBD2. This CDR3 is built from 15 residues. Unmatched junction bases numbered 16, after V lost 6 bases and J lost 11 bases. The germline V gene encodes CDR1 MNHEY and CDR2 SVGAGI.

In the case of this clonotype: A much larger clone lies a single base off, so this may be a read error. The chain couples TRBV10-3 to TRBJ2-4; D may be TRBD1 or TRBD2 (5 bases each). CDR1 ENHRY and CDR2 SYGVKD come from the germline V gene. The CDR3 has 13 residues. This CDR3 is CAISGTAKSIQYF. The CDR3 DNA reads as TGTGCCATCAGCGGGACGGCCAAAAGCATTCAGTACTTC.

This clonotype was observed at least ten times. The chain employs TRBV7-9 and TRBJ2-1; maybe TRBD1 (5 bases). Trimming removed 7 bases from V and 9 bases from J, with 13 bases in between. CDR1 and CDR2 (germline): SEHNR, FQNEAQ (reference sequence). The CDR3 is 12 amino acids. The CDR3 DNA reads TGTGCCAGCACCCAGAGCAGGGTTGAGCAGTTCTTC. Protein sequence: CASTQSRVEQFF.

For this clonotype: It may be a read error: a sequence one base away is much more abundant. The J gene is TRBJ2-1, the V gene TRBV5-1; 16 bases fit TRBD2. The CDR3 consists of 16 residues. Germline-derived CDR1 and CDR2 are SGHRS and YFSETQ. This CDR3 reads CAGSLGTSGGAHEQFF. The CDR3 coding sequence is TGCGCCGGCAGCTTGGGGACTAGCGGGGGGGCCCATGAGCAGTTCTTC.

This clonotype was counted at least ten times. The chain joins TRBV6-5 to TRBJ2-7; D perhaps matches TRBD2 (5 bases). Germline V CDR1 and CDR2: MNHEY, SVGAGI. The CDR3 is made up of 12 amino acids. The V gene lost 6 bases and the J gene lost 1 base, with 7 bases spanning the gap. CDR3 region: CASRAGSYEQYF. In nucleotides, the CDR3 is TGTGCCAGCAGGGCGGGTTCCTACGAGCAGTACTTC.

This chain joins TRBV28 and TRBJ2-5; TRBD1 aligns across 7 bases. CDR1 is MDHEN and CDR2 is SYDVKM in the germline V gene. This CDR3 is 14 amino acids long. V lost 3 bases to trimming and J lost 11 bases; unmatched junction nucleotides: 12. The CDR3, as DNA: TGTGCCAGCAGTTTCCGGACAGGATGGAATGAGCAGTACTTC. Translating it yields CASSFRTGWNEQYF.

At least ten counts were recorded for this clonotype. The chain couples TRBV4-1 to TRBJ1-4; 7 bases agree with TRBD1. Germline V lookup: CDR1 MGHRA, CDR2 YSYEKL. V was pared by 2 bases and J by 8 bases, with 2 bases of the junction left unmatched. This CDR3 is built from 13 residues. CDR3 region: CASSQLTGEKLFF. DNA for the CDR3: TGCGCCAGCAGCCAATTGACAGGGGAAAAACTGTTTTTT.

The table lists this clonotype with many counts. The genes are TRBV9 and TRBJ2-1, with 8 positions matching TRBD2. Germline CDR1 SGDLS, CDR2 YYNGEE. The CDR3 consists of 15 residues. J lost 4 bases, V lost 0 bases, and 3 bases had no gene match. The CDR3 sequence is CASSVGVAGYNEQFF. DNA of the CDR3: TGTGCCAGCAGCGTAGGTGTAGCGGGATACAATGAGCAGTTCTTC.

V is TRBV29-1 and J is TRBJ1-1; D not certain. CDR1 is SQVTM and CDR2 is ANQGSEA in the germline V gene. CDR3 length: 12 amino acids. V was clipped by 2 bases and J by 5 bases, with 9 bases between them. The CDR3 region is CSVEKASTEAFF. CDR3 nucleotide sequence: TGCAGCGTTGAAAAGGCATCAACTGAAGCTTTCTTT.

Of note for this clonotype: One base away lies a much larger clone, so this may be a sequencing read error. The gene calls are TRBV4-1 and TRBJ2-1; TRBD1 matches at 9 bases. The germline CDR1 and CDR2 sequences are MGHRA and YSYEKL. The CDR3 is 14 amino acids. The CDR3 here is CASTRQGVDNERFF. CDR3 DNA sequence: TGCGCCAGCACCCGACAGGGGGTGGACAATGAGCGGTTCTTC.

This clonotype was detected only a few times. The chain joins TRBV5-1 to TRBJ2-3; no firm D call. Germline V gene lookup returns CDR1 SGHRS and CDR2 YFSETQ. This CDR3 has 11 residues. V shed 7 bases and J shed 6 bases, with 9 bases lying between them. The CDR3 coding sequence is TGCGCCAGCCACAATCTTGATACGCAGTATTTT. It is translated as CASHNLDTQYF.

The V and J genes are TRBV30 and TRBJ2-1; tentatively, D is TRBD2 (6 bases). Trimming removed 5 bases from V and 4 bases from J, with 12 bases in between. The germline V gene encodes CDR1 GTSNPN and CDR2 SVGIG (reference sequence). CDR3 length: 13 amino acids. The CDR3 region is CAWHRDSYNEQFF. CDR3 DNA sequence: TGTGCCTGGCACCGGGACTCTTACAATGAGCAGTTCTTC.

Notes on this clonotype: With a much larger clone just one base away, this may be a read error. V and J are TRBV5-5 and TRBJ2-7; tentative D call: TRBD1 (5 bases). Trimming pared 2 bases from V and 2 bases from J, leaving 14 bases between. CDR3 size: 15 residues. Per the germline V gene, CDR1 is SGHKS and CDR2 is YYEKEE (reference sequence). The CDR3 region has the DNA TGTGCCAGCAGCTTAGGCAGGGAAGTCGCCTACGAGCAGTACTTC. This gives the protein CASSLGREVAYEQYF. The whole variable domain, remainder taken from reference TRBV5-5 and TRBJ2-7, is DAGVTQSPTHLIKTRGQQVTLRCSPISGHKSVSWYQQVLGQGPQFIFQYYEKEERGRGNFPDRFSARQFPNYSSELNVNALLLGDSALYLCASSLGREVAYEQYFGPGTRLTVT.